Following are 21 T cell receptor beta chains from one sample sequenced in a study of neurological immune-mediated disorders. TCRdb itself ran the 5' RACE reads through MiXCR, one entry per CDR3 protein. The repertoire holds under 85,000 distinct CDR3 sequences, with about a tenth as singletons. Sequenced: PBMCs. The receptors come from a man aged 40-55 years in good health.

This clonotype is medium-sized (0.01 to 0.1%) by share. The J gene is TRBJ2-1, the V gene TRBV5-1, with D unclear. In germline, CDR1 is SGHRS, CDR2 YFSETQ. Trimming cost V 4 bases and J 5 bases, with 7 bases left between them. The CDR3 covers 12 residues. The DNA of the CDR3 is TGCGCCAGCAGCATCGGCAACAATGAGCAGTTCTTC. Amino acids: CASSIGNNEQFF.

This clonotype was seen many times. This chain links TRBV28 with TRBJ1-2, with D unresolved. Germline lookup yields CDR1 MDHEN and CDR2 SYDVKM. Trimming stripped 9 bases from V and 8 bases from J, with 16 bases between. This CDR3 region has 12 residues. CDR3: CASYLGGRGYTF. The DNA of the CDR3 is TGTGCCAGTTACCTAGGAGGGCGCGGCTACACCTTC.

This clonotype was observed many times. This chain joins TRBV10-3 and TRBJ1-3; D gene uncertain. The length of the CDR3 is 14 residues. Trimming took 2 bases from V and 0 from J, leaving 5 bases between them. CDR1 and CDR2 (germline): ENHRY, SYGVKD. The CDR3 bases are TGTGCCATCAGTGAGGTCGGCTCTGGAAACACCATATATTTT. This translates into CAISEVGSGNTIYF.

This clonotype has at least ten counts. The V and J genes are TRBV7-9 and TRBJ2-1; TRBD2 agrees at 11 bases. Per the germline V gene, CDR1 is SEHNR and CDR2 is FQNEAQ (reference sequence). The trim removed 5 bases at V and 9 bases at J, leaving 9 bases unmatched. The CDR3 extends over 15 amino acids. Here the CDR3 DNA reads TGTGCCAGCAGCCCCGAAGTAGCGGGAGGGGGTGAGCAGTTCTTC. Protein: CASSPEVAGGGEQFF.

This clonotype was seen ten or more times. The chain recombines TRBV7-8 with TRBJ2-3; D is possibly TRBD1 (6 bases). CDR3 length: 14 amino acids. With 5 bases removed from V and 4 bases from J, the gap between germline ends came to 13 bases. CDR1 is SGHVS, CDR2 FQNEAQ, per germline. This chain's CDR3 is CASSHIGQPDTQYF. Here the CDR3 DNA reads TGTGCCAGCAGCCATATCGGACAGCCAGATACGCAGTATTTT.

This clonotype showed up many times. The chain couples TRBV9 to TRBJ2-7; a possible D gene is TRBD2 (6 bases). In germline, CDR1 is SGDLS, CDR2 YYNGEE. The CDR3 has 17 residues. The V and J ends lost 0 bases and 4 bases respectively, with 20 bases between them. For the CDR3, the DNA is TGTGCCAGCAGCGTAGGGAGGGAAGGACCTCGCCAATACGAGCAGTACTTC. The encoded protein is CASSVGREGPRQYEQYF.

This clonotype was seen more than once but under ten times. The chain is built from TRBV14 and TRBJ1-1, with 7 bases lining up with TRBD1. The CDR3 is 15 residues long. The V gene's germline CDR1 is SGHDN and CDR2 FVKESK. V trimming: 3 bases; J trimming: 5 bases; junction bases outside the gene matches: 9. The CDR3 region is CASSQRGRGRTEAFF. The CDR3 DNA is TGTGCCAGCAGCCAGAGGGGCAGGGGGAGGACTGAAGCTTTCTTT.

The rearrangement joins TRBV20-1 to TRBJ1-3; tentative D call: TRBD1 (5 bases). V gave up 3 bases and J gave up 0 bases, with 15 bases separating them. Germline V gene lookup returns CDR1 DFQATT and CDR2 SNEGSKA (reference sequence). The CDR3 is 16 residues long. CDR3 residues: CSASLWGRSSGNTIYF. The CDR3 DNA is TGCAGTGCTAGCCTCTGGGGACGGAGCTCTGGAAACACCATATATTTT.

There are many counts of this clonotype. The V and J genes are TRBV12-3 or TRBV12-4 and TRBJ1-6; no definite D call. The V gene lost 5 bases and the J gene lost 7 bases, with 12 bases spanning the gap. This CDR3 has 14 residues. Here the CDR3 reads CASSGAGGNSPLHF. CDR3 coding DNA: TGTGCCAGCAGTGGCGCGGGCGGCAATTCACCCCTCCACTTT.

The chain combines TRBV6-1 with TRBJ2-7, with 7 bases identical to TRBD2. Germline V gene lookup returns CDR1 MNHNS and CDR2 SASEGT. V trimming: 1 base; J trimming: 3 bases; junction bases outside the gene matches: 6. The CDR3 runs to 15 residues. CDR3 nucleotide sequence: TGTGCCAGCAGTGAAGAGGCTAGCGGAGGCTACGAGCAGTACTTC. Translating gives CASSEEASGGYEQYF.

This clonotype occurred many times. The chain uses TRBV18 and TRBJ2-5, with TRBD2 as a possible D gene (5 bases). The CDR3 has 17 residues. The V end lost 2 bases, the J end lost 5 bases, and 21 bases lay between the germline ends. Germline assignment: CDR1 KGHSH and CDR2 LQKENI. In nucleotides, the CDR3 is TGTGCCAGCTCACCAAAGCCGGGATGGTCGTTTGAGGAGACCCAGTACTTC. This encodes CASSPKPGWSFEETQYF.

This clonotype was picked up many times. This chain links TRBV14 with TRBJ2-7, with TRBD2 identical over 13 bases. The V segment lost 4 bases and the J segment 3 bases; nucleotides outside the gene matches: 3. The CDR3 is 15 residues long. Per germline, CDR1 SGHDN and CDR2 FVKESK. The CDR3 sequence is CASSRRTSGGYEQYF. The CDR3 DNA sequence: TGTGCCAGCAGCCGGCGGACTAGCGGGGGCTACGAGCAGTACTTC.

This clonotype was recorded many times. At one of its ends the junction is not consistent with the germline gene, which may arise from a read error. V and J are TRBV5-1 and TRBJ1-1, with a possible D match to TRBD1 (5 bases). This CDR3 contains 14 residues. Germline V gives CDR1 SGHRS, CDR2 YFSETQ. CDR3 sequence reads: CASGLDTTDTEAFF. The CDR3 DNA is TGCGCCAGCGGCTTGGACACAACGGACACTGAAGCTTTCTTT.

This clonotype showed up just a few times. J is TRBJ2-1 and V is TRBV7-3; D is possibly TRBD1 (5 bases). V lost 2 bases to trimming and J lost 6 bases, with 8 bases between them. Germline CDR1 is SGHTA and CDR2 is FQGTGA. The CDR3 spans 13 residues. The CDR3 here is CASSLLTANEQFF. CDR3 in DNA: TGTGCCAGCAGCTTATTGACAGCCAATGAGCAGTTCTTC.

This clonotype came up many times. J is TRBJ2-1 and V is TRBV29-1, with TRBD1 matching over 11 bases. Losses at the gene ends were 5 bases for V and 6 bases for J; bases not matched to a gene: 9. Per the germline V gene, CDR1 is SQVTM and CDR2 is ANQGSEA. CDR3 size: 15 residues. The CDR3 coding sequence is TGCAGCGTTCAGGGGGGACAGGGGGGAAGCAATGAGCAGTTCTTC. Encoded protein: CSVQGGQGGSNEQFF.

In its sample, this clonotype was seen many times. The gene calls are TRBV7-8 and TRBJ2-5, with D hard to call. Germline CDR1 SGHVS, CDR2 FQNEAQ. This CDR3 is built from 11 residues. The germline V and J ends were trimmed by 5 bases and 5 bases, with 6 bases remaining between them. As DNA, the CDR3 is TGTGCCAGCAGCCCAATCGAGACCCAGTACTTC. Encoded protein: CASSPIETQYF.

This clonotype was counted many times. The J gene is TRBJ1-2, the V gene TRBV2, with D possibly matching TRBD1 (6 bases). V was cut by 5 bases and J by 5 bases, with 15 bases left in between. The CDR3 loop spans 14 amino acids. Germline V gene sequence: CDR1 SNHLY, CDR2 FYNNEI. The CDR3 loop reads CASSSDRGRYGYTF. CDR3 nucleotides: TGTGCCAGCAGTTCGGACAGAGGGAGATATGGCTACACCTTC.

This clonotype was found a few times. The chain links TRBV20-1 to TRBJ2-7; D remains ambiguous. The length of the CDR3 is 12 residues. CDR1 and CDR2 from the germline V gene are DFQATT and SNEGSKA (reference sequence). The germline V and J ends were trimmed by 0 bases and 3 bases, with 6 bases remaining between them. The CDR3, as DNA: TGCAGTGCTAGAGAAGGCGGCTACGAGCAGTACTTC. It yields the protein CSAREGGYEQYF.

The table lists this clonotype with many counts. The chain couples TRBV18 to TRBJ2-7; D not certain. V was clipped by 2 bases and J by 9 bases, with 8 bases between them. CDR1 KGHSH and CDR2 LQKENI come from the germline V gene. The CDR3 extends over 11 amino acids. CDR3 coding DNA: TGTGCCAGCTCACCAGAGCGTCGGCAGTACTTC. Its protein is CASSPERRQYF.

This clonotype occurred many times. J is TRBJ2-1 and V is TRBV7-9; 10 bases fit TRBD2. The CDR3 loop spans 15 amino acids. CDR1 is SEHNR and CDR2 is FQNEAQ in the germline V gene (reference sequence). V gave up 2 bases and J gave up 8 bases; unmatched junction bases: 6. The CDR3 DNA reads TGTGCCAGCAGCTTATTGAGCGGGGGGGCCGATGAGCAGTTCTTC. Encoded protein: CASSLLSGGADEQFF.

The sample holds many counts of this clonotype. This chain uses TRBV6-4 with TRBJ1-2; D is unclear. The CDR3 has 12 residues. Germline V gene lookup returns CDR1 MRHNA and CDR2 SNTAGT. V gave up 2 bases and J gave up 8 bases, with 9 bases separating them. CDR3 DNA sequence: TGTGCCAGCAGTGACGGGGTTAAGGGCTACACCTTC. Its protein product is CASSDGVKGYTF.